The T cell receptor (beta chain) described here comes from a study of blood T cells in healthy people across ages. This clonotype occurred a few times. Primed by a sample-barcoded 5' primer and a J-beta primer mix, a second PCR proceeded for about 7 to 11 cycles. TCRdb independently ran MiXCR on the 5' RACE reads; one entry per CDR3 protein. The sample contains a few hundred thousand distinct CDR3 sequences, less than 30% of which appear only once. The clonotype comes from a woman aged 70-85 years in good health. Sequencing was done on a sample of blood.

DNA for the CDR3: TGTGCCAGCAGCGTAGGGTACGGCGGCCGCACAGATACGCAGTATTTT. Protein product: CASSVGYGGRTDTQYF. The V gene is TRBV9, the J gene TRBJ2-3; D is unclear. The CDR3 has 16 amino acids. Germline loops: CDR1 SGDLS, CDR2 YYNGEE. V gave up 0 bases and J gave up 1 base, with 12 bases separating them.